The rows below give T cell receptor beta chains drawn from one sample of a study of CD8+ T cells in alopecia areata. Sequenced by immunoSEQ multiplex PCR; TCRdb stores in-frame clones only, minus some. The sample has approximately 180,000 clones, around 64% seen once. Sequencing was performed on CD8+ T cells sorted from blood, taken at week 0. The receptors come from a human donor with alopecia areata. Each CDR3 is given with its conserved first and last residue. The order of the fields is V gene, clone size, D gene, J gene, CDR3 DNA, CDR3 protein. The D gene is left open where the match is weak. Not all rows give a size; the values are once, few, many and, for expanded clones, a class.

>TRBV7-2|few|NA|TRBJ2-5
TGTGCCAGCAGCTTAGAAGACTGGACAGTCCAAGAGACCCAGTACTTC
CASSLEDWTVQETQYF
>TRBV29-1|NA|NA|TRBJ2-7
TGCAGCGTCAAACAGAGAGTCGATTACGAGCAGTACTTC
CSVKQRVDYEQYF
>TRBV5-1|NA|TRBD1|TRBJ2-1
TGCGCCAGCAGCTCCCGGGACAGGAACTACAATGAGCAGTTCTTC
CASSSRDRNYNEQFF
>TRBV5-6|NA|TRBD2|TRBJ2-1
TGTGCCAGCAGCCATCCTAGCGGGGATTACAATGAGCAGTTCTTC
CASSHPSGDYNEQFF
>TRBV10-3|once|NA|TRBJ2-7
TGTGCCATCAGTGAGTCCGGAGGGGTCGAGCAGTACTTC
CAISESGGVEQYF
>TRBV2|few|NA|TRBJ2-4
TGTGCCAGCAGTGTTCTGGACCGAGAAAACATTCAGTACTTC
CASSVLDRENIQYF
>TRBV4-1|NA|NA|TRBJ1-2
TGCGCCAGCAGCCAAGTGAGTTTCGGCGTGTGGAGTTCTAATGATGGCTACACCTTC
CASSQVSFGVWSSNDGYTF
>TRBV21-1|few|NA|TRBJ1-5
TGTGCCAGCAGCAGGGCAGCTTACAATCAGCCCCAGCATTTT
CASSRAAYNQPQHF
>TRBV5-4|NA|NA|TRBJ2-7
TGTGCCAGCAGCTTAAGAGGGGACCTACTCTCCTACGAGCAGTACTTC
CASSLRGDLLSYEQYF
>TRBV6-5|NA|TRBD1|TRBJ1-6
TGTGCCAGCAGTCGGGACAGGTCTGGTTCACCCCTCCACTTT
CASSRDRSGSPLHF
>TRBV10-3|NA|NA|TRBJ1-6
TGTGCCATCAGTGAGACGGGGAGCTCCTATAATTCACCCCTCCACTTT
CAISETGSSYNSPLHF
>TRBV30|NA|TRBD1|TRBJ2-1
TGTGCCTGGAGTCCGACAGGGGGTGCGACCCGGAAATCCTACAATGAGCAGTTCTTC
CAWSPTGGATRKSYNEQFF
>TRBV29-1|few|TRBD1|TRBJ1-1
TGCAGCGTTGAAGGACAGACAGGGGGCATGGGTGAAGCTTTCTTT
CSVEGQTGGMGEAFF
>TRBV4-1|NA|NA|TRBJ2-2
TGCGCCAGCAGCCAAGATGGGGGGACGAACACCGGGGAGCTGTTTTTT
CASSQDGGTNTGELFF
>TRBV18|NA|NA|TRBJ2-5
TGTGCCAGCTCACCAGACGCCAGGGTTGAGACCCAGTACTTC
CASSPDARVETQYF
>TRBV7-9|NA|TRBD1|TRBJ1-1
TGTGCCAGCAGCCCAGGGGGGGCGAGAGCGATTGAAGCTTTCTTT
CASSPGGARAIEAFF
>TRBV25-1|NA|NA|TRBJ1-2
TGTGCCAGCAGTGAGGGCGGCTACACCTTC
CASSEGGYTF